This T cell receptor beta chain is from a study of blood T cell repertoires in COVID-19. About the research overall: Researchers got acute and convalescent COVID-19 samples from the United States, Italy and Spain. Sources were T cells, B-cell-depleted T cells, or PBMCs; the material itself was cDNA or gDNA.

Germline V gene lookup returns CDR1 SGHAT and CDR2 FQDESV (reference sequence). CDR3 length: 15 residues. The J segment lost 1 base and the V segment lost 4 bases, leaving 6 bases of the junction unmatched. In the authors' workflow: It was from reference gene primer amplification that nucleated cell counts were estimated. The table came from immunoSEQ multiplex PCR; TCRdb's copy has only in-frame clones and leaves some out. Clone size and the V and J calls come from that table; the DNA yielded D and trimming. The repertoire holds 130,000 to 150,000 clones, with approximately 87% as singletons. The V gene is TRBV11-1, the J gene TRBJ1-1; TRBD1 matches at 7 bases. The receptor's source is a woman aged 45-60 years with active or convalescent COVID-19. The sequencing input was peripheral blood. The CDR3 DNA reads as TGTGCCAGCAGCTGGGGGACAGCGGCGAACACTGAAGCTTTCTTT. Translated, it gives CASSWGTAANTEAFF.